This T cell receptor beta chain was recorded in a study of Graves' ophthalmopathy and Graves' hyperthyroidism (dated by TCRdb to 2016 to 2019). About the full investigation: Hyperthyroidism was considered stable if no progression to ophthalmopathy occurred within 18 months of follow-up. Once sampling was done, hyperthyroidism patients were given methimazole at a starting dose of 30 mg daily, while ophthalmopathy patients were given high-dose intravenous methylprednisolone. In total, 135 blood samples were TCR-sequenced: 43 ophthalmopathy, approximately 75 hyperthyroidism and about 17 hyperthyroidism-to-ophthalmopathy patients. To explore V-J signatures that separate ophthalmopathy from hyperthyroidism, a discovery set of 95 to 100 patients was enrolled, consisting of about 41 with ophthalmopathy and some 59 with stable hyperthyroidism. An independent validation cohort was composed of approximately 19 hyperthyroidism patients and 15 to 17 patients who later progressed from hyperthyroidism to ophthalmopathy. In more than five hyperthyroidism patients, T-cell repertoires of thyroid tissue and blood were compared. The study used TCR beta repertoire signatures to distinguish Graves' ophthalmopathy from Graves' hyperthyroidism and to predict progression to ophthalmopathy. The study at large found these results: No statistical method was used to set the sample size in advance, and the investigators knew which group each participant was assigned to. In validation, the model predicted ophthalmopathy progression with about 70% sensitivity and around 72% specificity; roughly eleven predicted patients were CT-confirmed with GO in a median of roughly 6.8 months. Among expanded thyroid clonotypes with frequency above 0.001, most also showed up in blood, which suggests that blood repertoires may reflect the thyroid immune response. The 13-signature model separated ophthalmopathy from stable hyperthyroidism with about 86% sensitivity and about 81% specificity in cross-validation, and 80%/75% in the test set.

TCR beta CDR3 regions were amplified from RNA transcripts for repertoire sequencing. A first-round RT-PCR used HTBI primers with the Qiagen OneStep RT-PCR kit, followed by a second-round multiplex PCR, size selection and purification. Sequencing of the libraries was carried out on an Illumina HiSeq2000 in paired-end mode with 100 bp reads. For the original study's pipeline: Reads were processed with SOAPnuke, discarding reads with adapters, uncalled bases, mean Phred below 15, or no exact constant-primer or identifier match. COPE v1.2.5 was used to merge high-quality paired reads. Unique nucleotide sequences were defined as clonotypes and aligned to IMGT TRB V, D and J references using MiTCR v1.1. The analysis was limited to V-J combinations with a frequency above 0.0001, which together covered over 99% of the repertoires. For each V-J combination, a TCR clonal expansion and chaos score was defined as the ratio of F50 clonal expansion to chaos observed in the TCRdist matrix. Welch's t-statistics and random forest were used to narrow the features down to around twelve V-J combinations, which were then fed into a naive Bayes classifier. Thyroid-blood repertoire similarity was quantified with the Morisita-Horn index. The raw public reads went through TCRdb reprocessing: fastp at Q25, MiXCR clone calling, in-frame beta chains kept. A single entry per CDR3 protein holds the most common genes and DNA from its merged rows. TCRdb's processing, not the authors', yielded these V and J calls. The sample yields about 1.2 million distinct CDR3 sequences; 35% to 40% were counted once. The ten largest make up roughly 10% of the sample.

Ten or more counts support this clonotype. Its specific antigen is unknown. No much larger clonotype is one base removed from it; base qualities were not supplied. CDR1 and CDR2 (LNHNV, YYDKDF) derive from the germline V gene (reference sequence). V is cut by 3 bases and J by 6 bases, and the space between the germline ends is 8 bases. Spanning cysteine to phenylalanine, the CDR3 consists of 12 amino acids. CDR3 DNA is the only sequence kept; it has 36 bases, read in frame from the first base. Hyperthyroidism patients were newly diagnosed, were aged 18 to 65 years, and had a disease duration under 2 months. Patients were excluded if they had other autoimmune diseases, uncontrolled infections, pregnancy or lactation. Clinical symptoms, serum thyroxine, TRAb, thyroid ultrasound and orbital computed tomography were used for diagnosis. Total RNA was extracted with Trizol reagent and quality-checked on an Agilent 2100 Bioanalyzer.

The source is an adult man with Graves' hyperthyroidism. Sequenced sample: peripheral blood or thyroid tissue (not recorded which). The chain was built from TRBV15 and TRBJ1-1; the D gene assignment is ambiguous. The CDR3 corresponds to CATSREKAEAFF. DNA sequence: TGTGCCACCAGCAGGGAAAAGGCTGAAGCTTTCTTT.